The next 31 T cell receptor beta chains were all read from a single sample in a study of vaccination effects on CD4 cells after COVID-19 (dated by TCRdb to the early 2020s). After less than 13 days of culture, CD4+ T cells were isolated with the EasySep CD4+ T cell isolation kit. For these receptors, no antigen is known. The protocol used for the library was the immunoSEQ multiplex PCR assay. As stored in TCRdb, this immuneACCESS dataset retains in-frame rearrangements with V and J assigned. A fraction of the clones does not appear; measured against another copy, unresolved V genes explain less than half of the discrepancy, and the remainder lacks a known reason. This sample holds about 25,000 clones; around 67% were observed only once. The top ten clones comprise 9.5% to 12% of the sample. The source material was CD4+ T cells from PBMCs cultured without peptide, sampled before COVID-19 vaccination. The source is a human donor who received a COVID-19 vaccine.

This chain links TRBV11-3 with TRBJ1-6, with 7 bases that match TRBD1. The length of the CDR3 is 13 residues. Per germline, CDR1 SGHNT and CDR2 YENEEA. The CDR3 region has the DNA TGTGCGGAGGGGGCGCTCCATAATTCACCCCTCCACTTT. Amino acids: CAEGALHNSPLHF. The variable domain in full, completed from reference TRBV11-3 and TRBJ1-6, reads EAGVVQSPRYKIIEKKQPVAFWCNPISGHNTLYWYLQNLGQGPELLIRYENEEAVDDSQLPKDRFSAERLKGVDSTLKIQPAELGDSAVYLCAEGALHNSPLHFGNGTRLTVT.

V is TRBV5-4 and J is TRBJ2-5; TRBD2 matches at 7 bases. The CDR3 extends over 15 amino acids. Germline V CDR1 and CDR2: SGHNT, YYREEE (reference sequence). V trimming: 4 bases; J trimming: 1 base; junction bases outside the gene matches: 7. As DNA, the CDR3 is TGTGCCAGCAGCCCCCGAGCGGGGATCCAAGAGACCCAGTACTTC. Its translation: CASSPRAGIQETQYF.

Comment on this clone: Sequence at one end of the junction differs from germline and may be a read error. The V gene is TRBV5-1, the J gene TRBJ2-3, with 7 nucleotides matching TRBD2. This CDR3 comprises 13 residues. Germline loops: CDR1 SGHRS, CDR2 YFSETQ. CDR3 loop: CASRSGPGTNRSF. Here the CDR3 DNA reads TGCGCCAGCCGCTCTGGACCCGGGACTAATCGGTCTTTT.

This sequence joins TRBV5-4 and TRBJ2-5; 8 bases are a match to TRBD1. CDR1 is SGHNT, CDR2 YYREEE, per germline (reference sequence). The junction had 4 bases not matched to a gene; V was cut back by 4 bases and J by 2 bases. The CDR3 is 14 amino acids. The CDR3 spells CASSTGQGQETQYF. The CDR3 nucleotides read TGTGCCAGCAGCACCGGACAGGGACAAGAGACCCAGTACTTC.

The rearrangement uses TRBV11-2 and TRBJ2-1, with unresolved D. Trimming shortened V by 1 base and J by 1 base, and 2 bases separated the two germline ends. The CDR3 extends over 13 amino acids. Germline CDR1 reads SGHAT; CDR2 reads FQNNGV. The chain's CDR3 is CASSLGSYNEQFF. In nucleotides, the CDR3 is TGTGCCAGCAGCTTAGGGTCCTACAATGAGCAGTTCTTC.

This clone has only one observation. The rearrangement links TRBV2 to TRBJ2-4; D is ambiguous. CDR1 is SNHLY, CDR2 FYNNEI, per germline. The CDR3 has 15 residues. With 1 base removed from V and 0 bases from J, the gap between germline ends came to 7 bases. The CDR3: CASSEVAVAKNIQYF. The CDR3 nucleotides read TGTGCCAGCAGTGAAGTAGCAGTAGCCAAAAACATTCAGTACTTC.

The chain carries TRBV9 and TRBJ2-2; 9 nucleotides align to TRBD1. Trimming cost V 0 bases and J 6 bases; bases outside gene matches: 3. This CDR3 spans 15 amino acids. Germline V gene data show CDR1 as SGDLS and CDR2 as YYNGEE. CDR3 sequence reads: CASSVDGQGSGELFF. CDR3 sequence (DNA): TGTGCCAGCAGCGTAGACGGACAGGGGTCCGGGGAGCTGTTTTTT.

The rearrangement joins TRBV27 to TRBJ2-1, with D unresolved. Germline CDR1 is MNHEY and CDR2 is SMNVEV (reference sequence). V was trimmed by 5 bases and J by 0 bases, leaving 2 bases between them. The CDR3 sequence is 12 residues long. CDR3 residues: CASSPSYNEQFF. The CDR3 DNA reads TGTGCCAGCAGTCCCTCCTACAATGAGCAGTTCTTC.

DNA of the CDR3: TGCGCCAGCAGCTTTACGGTATCCTACGAGCAGTACTTC. Its protein is CASSFTVSYEQYF. V usage is TRBV5-1 and J usage is TRBJ2-7; D is uncertain. Trimming left V 2 bases short and J 1 base short, with 7 bases between. The CDR3 runs 13 residues. The germline gives CDR1 SGHRS, CDR2 YFSETQ. Complete variable domain (other parts from reference TRBV5-1 and TRBJ2-7): KAGVTQTPRYLIKTRGQQVTLSCSPISGHRSVSWYQQTPGQGLQFLFEYFSETQRNKGNFPGRFSGRQFSNSRSEMNVSTLELGDSALYLCASSFTVSYEQYFGPGTRLTVT.

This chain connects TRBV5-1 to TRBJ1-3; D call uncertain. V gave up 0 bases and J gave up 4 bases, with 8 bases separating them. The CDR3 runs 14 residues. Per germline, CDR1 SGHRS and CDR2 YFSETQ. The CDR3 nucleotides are TGCGCCAGCAGCTTGGAAGGGATAGGAAACACCATATATTTT. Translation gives CASSLEGIGNTIYF.

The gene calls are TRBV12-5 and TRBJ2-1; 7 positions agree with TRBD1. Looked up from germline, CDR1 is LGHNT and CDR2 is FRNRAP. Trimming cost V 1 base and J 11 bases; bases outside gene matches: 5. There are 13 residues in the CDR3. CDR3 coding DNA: TGTGCTAGTGGTTTGGACCAGACAGGGCAGCAGTTCTTC. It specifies CASGLDQTGQQFF.

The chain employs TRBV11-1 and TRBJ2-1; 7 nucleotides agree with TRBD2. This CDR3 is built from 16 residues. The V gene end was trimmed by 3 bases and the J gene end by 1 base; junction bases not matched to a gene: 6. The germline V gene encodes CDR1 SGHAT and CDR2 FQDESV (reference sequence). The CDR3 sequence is CASSLGGSRSYNEQFF. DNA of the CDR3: TGTGCCAGCAGCTTGGGGGGGAGCCGGTCCTACAATGAGCAGTTCTTC. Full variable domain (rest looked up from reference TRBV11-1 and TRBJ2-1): EAEVAQSPRYKITEKSQAVAFWCDPISGHATLYWYRQILGQGPELLVQFQDESVVDDSQLPKDRFSAERLKGVDSTLKIQPAELGDSAMYLCASSLGGSRSYNEQFFGPGTRLTVL.

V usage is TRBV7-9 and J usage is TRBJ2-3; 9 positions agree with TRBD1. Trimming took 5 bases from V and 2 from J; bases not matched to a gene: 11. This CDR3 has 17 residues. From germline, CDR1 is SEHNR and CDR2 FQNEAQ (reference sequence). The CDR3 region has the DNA TGTGCCAGCAGCCCAGGGACAGGGTCCTGGAACACAGATACGCAGTATTTT. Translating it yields CASSPGTGSWNTDTQYF.

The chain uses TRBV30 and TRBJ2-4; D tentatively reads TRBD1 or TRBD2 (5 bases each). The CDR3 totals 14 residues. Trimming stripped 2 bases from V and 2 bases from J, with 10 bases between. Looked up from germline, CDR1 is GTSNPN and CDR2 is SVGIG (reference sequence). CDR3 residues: CAWSWDVTKNIQYF. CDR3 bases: TGTGCCTGGAGTTGGGACGTCACCAAAAACATTCAGTACTTC. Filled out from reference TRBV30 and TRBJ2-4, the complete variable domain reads SQTIHQWPATLVQPVGSPLSLECTVEGTSNPNLYWYRQAAGRGLQLLFYSVGIGQISSEVPQNLSASRPQDRQFILSSKKLLLSDSGFYLCAWSWDVTKNIQYFGAGTRLSVL.

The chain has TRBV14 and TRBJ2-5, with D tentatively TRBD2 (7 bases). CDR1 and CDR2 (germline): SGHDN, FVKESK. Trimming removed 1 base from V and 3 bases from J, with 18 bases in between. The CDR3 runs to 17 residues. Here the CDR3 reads CASSQVTSWGTKETQYF. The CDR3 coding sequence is TGTGCCAGCAGCCAAGTGACTAGCTGGGGGACAAAAGAGACCCAGTACTTC.

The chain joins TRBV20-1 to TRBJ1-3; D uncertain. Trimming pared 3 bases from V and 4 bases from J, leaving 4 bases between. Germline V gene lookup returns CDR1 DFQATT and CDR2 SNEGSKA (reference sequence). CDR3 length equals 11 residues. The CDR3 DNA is TGCAGTGCTAGTCCCGGAAACACCATATATTTT. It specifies CSASPGNTIYF.

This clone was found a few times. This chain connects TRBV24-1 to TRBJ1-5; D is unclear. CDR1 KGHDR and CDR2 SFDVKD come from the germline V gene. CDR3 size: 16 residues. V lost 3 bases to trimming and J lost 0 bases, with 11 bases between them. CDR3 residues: CATSDVTAVSNQPQHF. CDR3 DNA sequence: TGTGCCACCAGTGATGTCACCGCAGTTAGCAATCAGCCCCAGCATTTT.

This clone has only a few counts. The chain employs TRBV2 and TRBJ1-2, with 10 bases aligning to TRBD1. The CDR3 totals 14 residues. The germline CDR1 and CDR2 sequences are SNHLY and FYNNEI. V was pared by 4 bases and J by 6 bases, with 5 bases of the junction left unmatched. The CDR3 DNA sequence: TGTGCCAGCAGTGTATACGGGACAGGGGATGGCTACACCTTC. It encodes CASSVYGTGDGYTF.

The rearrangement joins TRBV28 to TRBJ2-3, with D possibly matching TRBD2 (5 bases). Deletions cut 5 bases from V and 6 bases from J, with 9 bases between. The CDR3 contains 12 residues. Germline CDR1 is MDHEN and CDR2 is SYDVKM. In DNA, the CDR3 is TGTGCCAGCAGTCTCCCGGGGGATACGCAGTATTTT. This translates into CASSLPGDTQYF.

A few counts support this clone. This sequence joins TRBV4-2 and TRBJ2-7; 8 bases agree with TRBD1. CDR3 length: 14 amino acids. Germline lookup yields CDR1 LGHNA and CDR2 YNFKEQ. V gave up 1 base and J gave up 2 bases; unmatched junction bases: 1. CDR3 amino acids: CASSQADRAYEQYF. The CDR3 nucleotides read TGTGCCAGCAGCCAAGCGGACAGGGCCTACGAGCAGTACTTC.

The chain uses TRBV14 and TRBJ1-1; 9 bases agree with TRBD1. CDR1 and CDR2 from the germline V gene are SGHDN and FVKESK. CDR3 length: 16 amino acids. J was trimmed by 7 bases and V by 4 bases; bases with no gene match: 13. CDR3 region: CASSRHRGQKVVEAFF. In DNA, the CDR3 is TGTGCCAGCAGCCGGCACAGGGGGCAGAAGGTTGTTGAAGCTTTCTTT.

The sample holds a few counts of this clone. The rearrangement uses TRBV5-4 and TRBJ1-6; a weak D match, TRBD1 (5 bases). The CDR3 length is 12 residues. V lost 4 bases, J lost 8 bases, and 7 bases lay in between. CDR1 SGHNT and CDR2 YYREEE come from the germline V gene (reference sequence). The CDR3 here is CASSGQDSPLHF. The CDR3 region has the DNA TGTGCCAGCAGCGGACAAGATTCACCCCTCCACTTT.

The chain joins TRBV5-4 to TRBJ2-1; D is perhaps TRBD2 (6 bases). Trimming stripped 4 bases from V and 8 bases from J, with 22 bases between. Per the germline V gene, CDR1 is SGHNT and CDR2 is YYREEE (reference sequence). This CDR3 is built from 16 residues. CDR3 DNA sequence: TGTGCCAGCAGCGTTGGGTCTTCGGGAGCGAGGGATGAGCAGTTCTTC. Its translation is CASSVGSSGARDEQFF.

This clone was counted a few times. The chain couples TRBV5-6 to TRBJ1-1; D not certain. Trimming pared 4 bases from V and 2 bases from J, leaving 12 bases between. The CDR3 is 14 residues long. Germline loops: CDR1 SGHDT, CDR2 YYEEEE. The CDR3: CASSPQRQNTEAFF. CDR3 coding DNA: TGTGCCAGCAGCCCCCAGAGACAAAACACTGAAGCTTTCTTT.

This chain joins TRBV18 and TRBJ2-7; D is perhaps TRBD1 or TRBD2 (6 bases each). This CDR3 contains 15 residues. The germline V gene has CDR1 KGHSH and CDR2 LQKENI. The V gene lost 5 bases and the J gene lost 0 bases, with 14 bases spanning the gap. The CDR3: CASSVQGGLSYEQYF. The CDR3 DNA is TGTGCCAGCTCAGTACAAGGGGGACTCTCCTACGAGCAGTACTTC.

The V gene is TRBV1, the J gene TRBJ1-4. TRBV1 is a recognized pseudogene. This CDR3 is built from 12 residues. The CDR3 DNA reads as TGCACCAGCAGCCAATTCTGGGAAAAACTGTTTTTT. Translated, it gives CTSSQFWEKLFF.

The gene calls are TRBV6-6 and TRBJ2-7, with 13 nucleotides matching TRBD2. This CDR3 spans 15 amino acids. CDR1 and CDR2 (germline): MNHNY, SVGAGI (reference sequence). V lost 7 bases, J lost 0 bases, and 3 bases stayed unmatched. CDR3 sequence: CASTGTSGNSYEQYF. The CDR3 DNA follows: TGTGCCAGCACCGGGACTAGCGGGAACTCCTACGAGCAGTACTTC.

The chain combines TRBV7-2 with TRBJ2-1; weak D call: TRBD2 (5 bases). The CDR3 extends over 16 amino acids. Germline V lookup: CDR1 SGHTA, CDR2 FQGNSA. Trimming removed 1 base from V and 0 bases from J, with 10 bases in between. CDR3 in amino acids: CASSLVALSSYNEQFF. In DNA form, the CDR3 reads TGTGCCAGCAGCTTAGTAGCGCTTAGCTCCTACAATGAGCAGTTCTTC.

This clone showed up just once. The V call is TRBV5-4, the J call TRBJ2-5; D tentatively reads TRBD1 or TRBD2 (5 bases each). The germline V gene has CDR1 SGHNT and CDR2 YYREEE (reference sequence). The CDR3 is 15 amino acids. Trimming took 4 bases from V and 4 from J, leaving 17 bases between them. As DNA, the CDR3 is TGTGCCAGCAGCCTGGGACGGGACCCTGGAGAGACCCAGTACTTC. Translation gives CASSLGRDPGETQYF.

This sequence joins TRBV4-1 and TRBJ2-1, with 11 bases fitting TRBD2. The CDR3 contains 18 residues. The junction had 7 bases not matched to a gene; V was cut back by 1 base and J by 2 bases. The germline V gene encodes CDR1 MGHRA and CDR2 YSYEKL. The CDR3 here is CASSQVLAGAEAYNEQFF. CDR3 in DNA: TGCGCCAGCAGCCAAGTACTAGCGGGAGCGGAGGCCTACAATGAGCAGTTCTTC.

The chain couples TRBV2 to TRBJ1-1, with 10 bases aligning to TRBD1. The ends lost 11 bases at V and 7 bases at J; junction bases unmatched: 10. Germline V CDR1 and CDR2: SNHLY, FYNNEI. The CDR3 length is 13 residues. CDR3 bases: TGTGCCGATGTGACAGGGGGCAACGGTGAAGCTTTCTTT. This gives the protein CADVTGGNGEAFF.